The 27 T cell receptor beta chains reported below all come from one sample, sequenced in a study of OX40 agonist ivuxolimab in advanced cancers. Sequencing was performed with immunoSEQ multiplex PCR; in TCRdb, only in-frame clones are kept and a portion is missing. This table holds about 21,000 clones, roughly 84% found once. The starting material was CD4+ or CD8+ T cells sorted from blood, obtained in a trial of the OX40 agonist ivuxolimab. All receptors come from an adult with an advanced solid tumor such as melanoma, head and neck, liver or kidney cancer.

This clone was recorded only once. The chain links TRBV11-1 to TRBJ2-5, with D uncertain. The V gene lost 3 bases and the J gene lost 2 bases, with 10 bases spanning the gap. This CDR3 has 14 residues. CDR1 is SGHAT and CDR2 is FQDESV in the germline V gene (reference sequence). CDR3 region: CASSFYERQETQYF. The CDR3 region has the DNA TGTGCCAGCAGCTTTTATGAGAGACAAGAGACCCAGTACTTC. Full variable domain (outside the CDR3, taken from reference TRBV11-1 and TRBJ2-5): EAEVAQSPRYKITEKSQAVAFWCDPISGHATLYWYRQILGQGPELLVQFQDESVVDDSQLPKDRFSAERLKGVDSTLKIQPAELGDSAMYLCASSFYERQETQYFGPGTRLLVL.

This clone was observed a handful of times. This CDR3 is CASSQAGAYEQYF. DNA for the CDR3: TGTGCCAGCAGCCAAGCGGGAGCCTACGAGCAGTACTTC. The rearrangement uses TRBV5-5 and TRBJ2-7, with 8 positions matching TRBD2. V lost 4 bases, J lost 2 bases, and 2 bases stayed unmatched. The CDR3 consists of 13 residues. Looked up from germline, CDR1 is SGHKS and CDR2 is YYEKEE (reference sequence).

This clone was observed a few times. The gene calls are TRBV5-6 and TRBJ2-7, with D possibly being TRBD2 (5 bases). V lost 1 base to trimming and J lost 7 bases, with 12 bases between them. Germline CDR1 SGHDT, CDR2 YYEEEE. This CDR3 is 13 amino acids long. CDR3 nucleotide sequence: TGTGCCAGCAGCTTGTGGGCAAGGGAGGAGCAGTACTTC. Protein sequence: CASSLWAREEQYF. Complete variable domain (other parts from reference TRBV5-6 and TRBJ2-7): DAGVTQSPTHLIKTRGQQVTLRCSPKSGHDTVSWYQQALGQGPQFIFQYYEEEERQRGNFPDRFSGHQFPNYSSELNVNALLLGDSALYLCASSLWAREEQYFGPGTRLTVT.

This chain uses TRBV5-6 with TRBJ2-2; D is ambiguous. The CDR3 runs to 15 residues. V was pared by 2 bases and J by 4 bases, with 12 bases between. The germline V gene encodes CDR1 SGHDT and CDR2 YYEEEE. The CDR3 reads CASSFLDRGTGELFF. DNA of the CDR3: TGTGCCAGCAGCTTCCTGGATCGAGGCACCGGGGAGCTGTTTTTT.

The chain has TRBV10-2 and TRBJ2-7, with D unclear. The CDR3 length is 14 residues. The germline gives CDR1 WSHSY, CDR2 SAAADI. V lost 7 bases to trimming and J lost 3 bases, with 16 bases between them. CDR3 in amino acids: CASIRQASGYEQYF. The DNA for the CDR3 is TGCGCCAGCATCCGGCAGGCGAGTGGCTACGAGCAGTACTTC.

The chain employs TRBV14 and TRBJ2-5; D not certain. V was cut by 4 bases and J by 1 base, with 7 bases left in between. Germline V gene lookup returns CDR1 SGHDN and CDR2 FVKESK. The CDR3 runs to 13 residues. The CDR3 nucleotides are TGTGCCAGCAGCCCCCCGTCCCAAGAGACCCAGTACTTC. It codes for CASSPPSQETQYF.

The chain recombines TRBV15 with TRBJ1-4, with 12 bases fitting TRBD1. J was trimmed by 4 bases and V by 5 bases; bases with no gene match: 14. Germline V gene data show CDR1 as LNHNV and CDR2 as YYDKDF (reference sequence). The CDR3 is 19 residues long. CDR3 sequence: CATSAETLGTGGGNEKLFF. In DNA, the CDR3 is TGTGCCACCAGCGCTGAGACCCTCGGGACAGGGGGCGGTAATGAAAAACTGTTTTTT.

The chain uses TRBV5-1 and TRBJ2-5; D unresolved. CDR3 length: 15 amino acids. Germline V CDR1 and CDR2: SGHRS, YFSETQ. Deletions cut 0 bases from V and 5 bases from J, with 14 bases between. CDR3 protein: CASSLAYKGRETQYF. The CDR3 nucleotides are TGCGCCAGCAGCTTGGCCTACAAGGGCAGGGAGACCCAGTACTTC. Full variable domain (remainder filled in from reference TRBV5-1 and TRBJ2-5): KAGVTQTPRYLIKTRGQQVTLSCSPISGHRSVSWYQQTPGQGLQFLFEYFSETQRNKGNFPGRFSGRQFSNSRSEMNVSTLELGDSALYLCASSLAYKGRETQYFGPGTRLLVL.

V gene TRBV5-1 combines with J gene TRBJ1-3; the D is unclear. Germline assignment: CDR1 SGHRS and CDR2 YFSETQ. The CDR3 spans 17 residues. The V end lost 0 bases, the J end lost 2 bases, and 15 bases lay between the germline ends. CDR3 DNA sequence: TGCGCCAGCAGCTTGGCCGGTCAGAGGTCGGCTGGAAACACCATATATTTT. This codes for CASSLAGQRSAGNTIYF.

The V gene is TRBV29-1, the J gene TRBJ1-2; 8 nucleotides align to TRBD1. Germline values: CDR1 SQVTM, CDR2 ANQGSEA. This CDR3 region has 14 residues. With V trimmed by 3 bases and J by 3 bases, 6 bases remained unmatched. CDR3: CSVDGTGSDYGYTF. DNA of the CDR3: TGCAGCGTTGACGGGACAGGCTCTGACTATGGCTACACCTTC. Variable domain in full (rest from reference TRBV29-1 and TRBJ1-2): SAVISQKPSRDICQRGTSLTIQCQVDSQVTMMFWYRQQPGQSLTLIATANQGSEATYESGFVIDKFPISRPNLTFSTLTVSNMSPEDSSIYLCSVDGTGSDYGYTFGSGTRLTVV.

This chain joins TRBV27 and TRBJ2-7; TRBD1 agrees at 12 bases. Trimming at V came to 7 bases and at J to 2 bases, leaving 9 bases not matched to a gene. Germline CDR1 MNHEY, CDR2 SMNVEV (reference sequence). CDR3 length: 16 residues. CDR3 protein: CASNPGQGAPTYEQYF. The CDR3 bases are TGTGCCAGCAACCCGGGACAGGGGGCTCCTACCTACGAGCAGTACTTC.

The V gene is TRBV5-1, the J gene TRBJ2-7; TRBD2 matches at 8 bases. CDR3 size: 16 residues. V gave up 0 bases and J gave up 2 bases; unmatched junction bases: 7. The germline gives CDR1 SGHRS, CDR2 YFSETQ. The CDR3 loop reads CASSLDSGVGAYEQYF. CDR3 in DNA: TGCGCCAGCAGCTTGGATAGCGGGGTGGGAGCCTACGAGCAGTACTTC.

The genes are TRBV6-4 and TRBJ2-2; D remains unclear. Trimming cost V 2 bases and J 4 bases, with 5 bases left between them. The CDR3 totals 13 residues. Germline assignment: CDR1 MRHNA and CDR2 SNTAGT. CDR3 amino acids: CASSDGTTGELFF. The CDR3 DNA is TGTGCCAGCAGTGACGGCACCACCGGGGAGCTGTTTTTT.

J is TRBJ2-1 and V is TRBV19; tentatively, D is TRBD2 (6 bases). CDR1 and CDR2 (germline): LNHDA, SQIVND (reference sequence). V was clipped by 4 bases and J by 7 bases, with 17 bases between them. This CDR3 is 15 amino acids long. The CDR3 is CASSSGTTRGNEQFF. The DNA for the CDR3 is TGTGCCAGTAGTAGCGGGACGACTCGGGGGAATGAGCAGTTCTTC.

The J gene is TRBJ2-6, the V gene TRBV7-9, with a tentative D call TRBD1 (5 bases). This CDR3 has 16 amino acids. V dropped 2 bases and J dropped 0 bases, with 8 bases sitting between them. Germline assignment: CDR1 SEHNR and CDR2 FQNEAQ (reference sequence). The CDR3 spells CASSLPTVSGANVLTF. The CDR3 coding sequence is TGTGCCAGCAGCTTACCGACAGTCTCTGGGGCCAACGTCCTGACTTTC.

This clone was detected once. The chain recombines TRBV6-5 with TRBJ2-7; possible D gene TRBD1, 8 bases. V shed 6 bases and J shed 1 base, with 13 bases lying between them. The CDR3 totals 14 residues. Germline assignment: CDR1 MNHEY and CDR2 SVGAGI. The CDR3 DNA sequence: TGTGCCAGCAGCGACAGGGGAGGGTCCTACGAGCAGTACTTC. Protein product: CASSDRGGSYEQYF.

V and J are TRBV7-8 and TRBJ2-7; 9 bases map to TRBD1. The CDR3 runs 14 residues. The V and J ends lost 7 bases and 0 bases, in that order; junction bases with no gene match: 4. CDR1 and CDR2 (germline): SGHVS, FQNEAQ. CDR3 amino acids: CASNPGQGSYEQYF. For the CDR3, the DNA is TGTGCCAGCAATCCGGGACAGGGCTCCTACGAGCAGTACTTC.

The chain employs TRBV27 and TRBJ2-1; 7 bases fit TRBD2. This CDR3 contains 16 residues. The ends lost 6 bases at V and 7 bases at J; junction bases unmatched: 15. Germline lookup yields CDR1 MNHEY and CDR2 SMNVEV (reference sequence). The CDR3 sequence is CASRGTGGGLWNEQFF. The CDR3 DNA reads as TGTGCCAGCAGGGGCACCGGGGGAGGGCTGTGGAATGAGCAGTTCTTC.

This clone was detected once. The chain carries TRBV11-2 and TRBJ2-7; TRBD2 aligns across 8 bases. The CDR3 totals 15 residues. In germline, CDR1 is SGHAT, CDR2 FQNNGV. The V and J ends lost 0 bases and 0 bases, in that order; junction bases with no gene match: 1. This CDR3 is CASSLDAGGSYEQYF. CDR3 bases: TGTGCCAGCAGCTTAGATGCGGGGGGCTCCTACGAGCAGTACTTC.

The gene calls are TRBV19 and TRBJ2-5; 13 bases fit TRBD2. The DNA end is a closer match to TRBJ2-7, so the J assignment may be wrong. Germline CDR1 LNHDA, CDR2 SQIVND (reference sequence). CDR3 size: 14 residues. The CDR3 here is CASSRTSGSYEQYF. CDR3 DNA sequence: TGTGCCAGTAGTAGGACTAGCGGGAGCTACGAGCAGTACTTC.

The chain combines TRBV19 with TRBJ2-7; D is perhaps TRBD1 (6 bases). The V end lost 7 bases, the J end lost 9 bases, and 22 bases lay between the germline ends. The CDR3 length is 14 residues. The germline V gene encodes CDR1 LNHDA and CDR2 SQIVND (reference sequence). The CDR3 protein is CASTGGQLSTRQYF. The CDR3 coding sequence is TGTGCCAGTACGGGTGGACAGCTTTCCACTCGGCAGTACTTC.

CDR3 protein: CASSFWGNQGAEAFF. The CDR3, as DNA: TGTGCCAGCAGCTTTTGGGGGAATCAGGGGGCTGAAGCTTTCTTT. The chain uses TRBV5-6 and TRBJ1-1; 7 bases fit TRBD1. CDR3 length: 15 amino acids. CDR1 and CDR2 (germline): SGHDT, YYEEEE. V shed 2 bases and J 6 bases; nucleotides not matched to a gene: 10. The full variable domain, in which reference TRBV5-6 and TRBJ1-1 provide the parts outside the CDR3, is DAGVTQSPTHLIKTRGQQVTLRCSPKSGHDTVSWYQQALGQGPQFIFQYYEEEERQRGNFPDRFSGHQFPNYSSELNVNALLLGDSALYLCASSFWGNQGAEAFFGQGTRLTVV.

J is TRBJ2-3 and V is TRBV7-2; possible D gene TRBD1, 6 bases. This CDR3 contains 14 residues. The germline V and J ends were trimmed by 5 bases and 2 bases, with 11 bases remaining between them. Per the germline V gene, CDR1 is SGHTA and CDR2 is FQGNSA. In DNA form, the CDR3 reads TGTGCCAGCAGCCATACAGGGTTCACAGATACGCAGTATTTT. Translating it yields CASSHTGFTDTQYF. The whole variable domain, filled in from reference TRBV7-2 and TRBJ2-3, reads GAGVSQSPSNKVTEKGKDVELRCDPISGHTALYWYRQSLGQGLEFLIYFQGNSAPDKSGLPSDRFSAERTGGSVSTLTIQRTQQEDSAVYLCASSHTGFTDTQYFGPGTRLTVL.

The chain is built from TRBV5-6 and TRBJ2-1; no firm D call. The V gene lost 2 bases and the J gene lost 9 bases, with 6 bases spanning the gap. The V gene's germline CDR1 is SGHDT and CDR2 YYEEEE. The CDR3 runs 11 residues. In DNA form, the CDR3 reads TGTGCCAGCAGCTTCGGTATTGAGCAGTTCTTC. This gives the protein CASSFGIEQFF.

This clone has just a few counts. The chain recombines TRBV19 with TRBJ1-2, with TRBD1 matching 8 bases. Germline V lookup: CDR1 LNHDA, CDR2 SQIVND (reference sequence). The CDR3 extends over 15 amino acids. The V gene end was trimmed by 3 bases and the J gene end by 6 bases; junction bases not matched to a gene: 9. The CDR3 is CASSMLIAGGDGYTF. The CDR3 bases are TGTGCCAGTAGTATGCTGATAGCAGGGGGCGATGGCTACACCTTC.

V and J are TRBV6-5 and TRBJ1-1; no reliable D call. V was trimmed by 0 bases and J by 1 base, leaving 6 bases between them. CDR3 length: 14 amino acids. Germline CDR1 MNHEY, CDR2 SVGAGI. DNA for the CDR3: TGTGCCAGCAGTTACTCGCCCTGGAACACTGAAGCTTTCTTT. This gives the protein CASSYSPWNTEAFF.

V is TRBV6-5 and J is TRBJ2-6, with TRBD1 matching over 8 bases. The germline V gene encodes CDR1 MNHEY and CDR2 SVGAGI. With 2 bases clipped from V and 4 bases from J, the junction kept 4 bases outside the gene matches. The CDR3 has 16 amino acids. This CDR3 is CASSYRTGFGANVLTF. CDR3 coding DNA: TGTGCCAGCAGTTACAGGACAGGGTTCGGGGCCAACGTCCTGACTTTC.